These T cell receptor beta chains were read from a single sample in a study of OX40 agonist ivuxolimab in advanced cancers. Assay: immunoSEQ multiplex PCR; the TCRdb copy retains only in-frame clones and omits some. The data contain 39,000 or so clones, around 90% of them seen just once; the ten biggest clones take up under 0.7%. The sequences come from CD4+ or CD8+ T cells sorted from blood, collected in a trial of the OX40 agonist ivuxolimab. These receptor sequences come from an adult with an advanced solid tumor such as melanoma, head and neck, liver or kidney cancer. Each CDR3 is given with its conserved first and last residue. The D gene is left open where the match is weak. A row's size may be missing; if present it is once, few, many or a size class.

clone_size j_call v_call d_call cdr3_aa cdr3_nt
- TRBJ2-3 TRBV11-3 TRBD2 CASSLSVAGPSTDTQYF TGTGCCAGCAGCTTATCGGTAGCGGGCCCTAGCACAGATACGCAGTATTTT
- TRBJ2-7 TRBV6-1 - CASARLRGDSKLF TGTGCCAGTGCCCGACTGAGGGGGGACAGTAAGTTATTC
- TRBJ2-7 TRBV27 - CASSSRSRVYYEQYF TGTGCCAGCAGTTCCCGTTCCCGTGTTTACTACGAGCAGTACTTC
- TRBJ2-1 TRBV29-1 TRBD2 CSVEVTSGGAEQFF TGCAGCGTTGAAGTTACTAGCGGGGGGGCTGAGCAGTTCTTC
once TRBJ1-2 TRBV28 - CASSLLGPQATNYGYTF TGTGCCAGCAGCCTCTTGGGGCCCCAGGCGACCAACTATGGCTACACCTTC
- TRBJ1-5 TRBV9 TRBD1 CASSATGIHQPQHF TGTGCCAGCAGCGCGACAGGGATCCATCAGCCCCAGCATTTT
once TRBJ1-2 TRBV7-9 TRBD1 CASRNTGGSYGYTF TGTGCCAGCAGAAACACAGGGGGCAGCTATGGCTACACCTTC
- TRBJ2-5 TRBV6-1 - CASSEGQETQYF TGTGCCAGCAGTGAAGGCCAGGAGACCCAGTACTTC
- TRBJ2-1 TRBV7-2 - CASSYYPSSYNEQFF TGTGCCAGCAGCTACTACCCGAGCTCCTACAATGAGCAGTTCTTC
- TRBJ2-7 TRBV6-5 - CASRETRDGYYEQYF TGTGCCAGCAGGGAGACTAGGGATGGATACTACGAGCAGTACTTC
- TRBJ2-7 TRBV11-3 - CASSPRDPPAYEQYF TGTGCCAGCAGCCCTAGAGATCCCCCAGCCTACGAGCAGTACTTC
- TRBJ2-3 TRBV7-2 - CASSFTGTDTQYF TGTGCCAGCAGTTTTACAGGCACAGATACGCAGTATTTT
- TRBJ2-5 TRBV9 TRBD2 CASSVGQRGPQETQYF TGTGCCAGCAGCGTAGGCCAGCGGGGGCCACAAGAGACCCAGTACTTC
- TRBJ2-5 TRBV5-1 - CASSQGPTGAETQYF TGCGCCAGCAGCCAGGGACCCACTGGCGCGGAGACCCAGTACTTC
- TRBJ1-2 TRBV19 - CASSFLGVSDGYTF TGTGCCAGCTCTTTTCTGGGGGTTTCGGATGGCTACACCTTC
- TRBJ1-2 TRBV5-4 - CASSWFEGVSGYTF TGTGCCAGCAGCTGGTTTGAGGGGGTATCTGGCTACACCTTC
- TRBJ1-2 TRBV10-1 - CASSGPAVASRTYGYTF TGCGCCAGCAGTGGCCCCGCCGTAGCGTCGAGAACTTATGGCTACACCTTC
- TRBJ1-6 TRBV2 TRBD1 CASSVGTGDQASPLHF TGTGCCAGCAGTGTTGGGACAGGGGATCAGGCTTCACCCCTCCACTTT
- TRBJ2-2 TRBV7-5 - CARREAGARFDTGELFF TGTGCCAGAAGGGAGGCAGGAGCAAGGTTCGACACCGGGGAGCTGTTTTTT
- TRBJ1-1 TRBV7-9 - CASSLDLGMNTEAFF TGTGCCAGCAGCTTAGATCTGGGGATGAACACTGAAGCTTTCTTT
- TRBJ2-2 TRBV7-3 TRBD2 CASSLQRGARAGELFF TGTGCCAGCAGCTTACAGCGGGGGGCTAGGGCCGGGGAGCTGTTTTTT
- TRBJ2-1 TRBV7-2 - CASSLVSGLSSSSYNEQFF TGTGCCAGCAGCTTAGTTTCGGGTTTAAGCTCGAGCTCCTACAATGAGCAGTTCTTC
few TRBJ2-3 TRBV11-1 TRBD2 CASSPRASGVADTQYF TGTGCCAGCAGCCCCAGAGCTAGCGGGGTTGCAGATACGCAGTATTTT
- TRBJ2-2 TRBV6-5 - CASSYYTMSSTGELFF TGTGCCAGCAGTTACTATACCATGTCTAGCACCGGGGAGCTGTTTTTT
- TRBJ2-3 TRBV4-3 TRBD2 CASSQIGLAGADTQYF TGCGCCAGCAGCCAGATTGGACTAGCGGGAGCAGATACGCAGTATTTT
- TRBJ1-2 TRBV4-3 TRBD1 CASSQDTSQGVISYGYTF TGCGCCAGCAGCCAAGATACGAGTCAGGGGGTGATCTCCTATGGCTACACCTTC
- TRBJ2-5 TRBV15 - CATSAPGTETQYF TGTGCCACCAGCGCACCAGGAACAGAGACCCAGTACTTC
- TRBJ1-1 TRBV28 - CASSSLPAEAFF TGTGCCAGCAGTTCCTTACCCGCTGAAGCTTTCTTT
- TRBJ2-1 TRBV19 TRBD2 CASGIRGLAGGNEQFF TGTGCCAGCGGTATTCGGGGGCTAGCGGGGGGCAATGAGCAGTTCTTC
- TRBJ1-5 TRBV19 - CASSIVRTALSNQPQHF TGTGCCAGTAGTATAGTTCGGACAGCCCTTAGCAATCAGCCCCAGCATTTT
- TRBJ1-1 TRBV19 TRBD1 CASSHGQGRMNTEAFF TGTGCCAGTAGTCACGGACAGGGGAGAATGAACACTGAAGCTTTCTTT
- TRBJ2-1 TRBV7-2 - CASSLGVSGYNEQFF TGTGCCAGCAGCTTAGGGGTTAGCGGCTACAATGAGCAGTTCTTC
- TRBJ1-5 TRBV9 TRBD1 CASSTGVNPPQHF TGTGCCAGCAGCACAGGGGTAAATCCGCCCCAGCATTTT
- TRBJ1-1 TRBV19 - CASSGRGGSTEAFF TGTGCCAGTAGTGGCAGGGGTGGTAGCACTGAAGCTTTCTTT
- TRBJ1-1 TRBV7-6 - CASGFWANTEAFF TGTGCCAGCGGCTTTTGGGCGAACACTGAAGCTTTCTTT
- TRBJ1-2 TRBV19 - CASSTTRGSGHRGYTF TGTGCCAGTAGTACCACCAGGGGATCCGGACACCGTGGCTACACCTTC
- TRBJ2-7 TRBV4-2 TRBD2 CASSQDPVAGGLEQYF TGTGCCAGCAGCCAAGACCCCGTGGCGGGGGGGCTCGAGCAGTACTTC
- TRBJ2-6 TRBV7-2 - CASRTTASGANVLTF TGTGCCAGCAGGACAACAGCCTCTGGGGCCAACGTCCTGACTTTC
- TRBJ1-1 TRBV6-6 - CASSYSGDNTEAFF TGTGCCAGCAGTTACTCGGGGGACAACACTGAAGCTTTCTTT
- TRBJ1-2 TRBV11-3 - CASSLVLGRGDYGYTF TGTGCCAGCAGCTTAGTGCTGGGTCGGGGCGACTATGGCTACACCTTC
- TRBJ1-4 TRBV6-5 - CASSYTPTAEKLFF TGTGCCAGCAGTTACACCCCGACAGCCGAAAAACTGTTTTTT